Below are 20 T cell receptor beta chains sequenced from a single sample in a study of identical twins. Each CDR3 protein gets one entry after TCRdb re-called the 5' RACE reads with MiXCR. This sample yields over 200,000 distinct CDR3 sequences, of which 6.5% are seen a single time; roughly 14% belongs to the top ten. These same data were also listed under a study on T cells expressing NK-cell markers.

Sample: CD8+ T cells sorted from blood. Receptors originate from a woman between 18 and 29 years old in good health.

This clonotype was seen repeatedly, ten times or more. CDR3 nucleotides: TGTGCCAGCAGTTTCCCTAGCGGGAGTACAGATACGCAGTATTTT. Translating it yields CASSFPSGSTDTQYF. The V gene is TRBV12-3 or TRBV12-4, the J gene TRBJ2-3; 10 nucleotides match TRBD2. V shed 3 bases, J shed 3 bases, and the junction held 3 bases outside the gene matches. This CDR3 region has 15 residues.

The DNA of the CDR3 is TGTGCCAGCAGCCTTGATTCTAGACCGGGGGAGTACGAGCAGTACTTC. This translates into CASSLDSRPGEYEQYF. The rearrangement joins TRBV11-3 to TRBJ2-7; TRBD2 might be the D (6 bases). This CDR3 has 16 amino acids. Per germline, CDR1 SGHNT and CDR2 YENEEA. The V end was cut by 5 bases, the J end by 4 bases, with 21 bases between.

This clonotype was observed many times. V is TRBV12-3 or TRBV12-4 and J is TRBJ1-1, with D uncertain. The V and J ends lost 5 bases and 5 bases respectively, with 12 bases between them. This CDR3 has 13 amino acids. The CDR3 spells CASSVSPKTEAFF. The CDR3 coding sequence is TGTGCCAGCAGTGTGAGTCCAAAGACTGAAGCTTTCTTT.

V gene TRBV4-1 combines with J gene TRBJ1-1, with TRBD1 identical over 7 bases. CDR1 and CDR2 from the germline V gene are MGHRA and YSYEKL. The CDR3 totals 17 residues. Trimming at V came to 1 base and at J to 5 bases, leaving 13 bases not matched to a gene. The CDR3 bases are TGCGCCAGCAGCCAAGCGAGTATAAGGACAGGTGGAACTGAAGCTTTCTTT. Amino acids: CASSQASIRTGGTEAFF.

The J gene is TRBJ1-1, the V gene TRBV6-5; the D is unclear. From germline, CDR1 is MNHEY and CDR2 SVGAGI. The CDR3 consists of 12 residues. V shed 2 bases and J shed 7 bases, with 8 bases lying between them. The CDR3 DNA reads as TGTGCCAGCAGTTACGTCGGTGATGAAGCTTTCTTT. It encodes CASSYVGDEAFF.

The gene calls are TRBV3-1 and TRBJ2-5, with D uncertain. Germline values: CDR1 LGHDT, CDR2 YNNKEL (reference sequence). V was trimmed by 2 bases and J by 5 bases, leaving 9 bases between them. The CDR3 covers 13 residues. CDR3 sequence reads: CASSQFELETQYF. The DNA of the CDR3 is TGTGCCAGCAGCCAATTCGAACTCGAGACCCAGTACTTC.

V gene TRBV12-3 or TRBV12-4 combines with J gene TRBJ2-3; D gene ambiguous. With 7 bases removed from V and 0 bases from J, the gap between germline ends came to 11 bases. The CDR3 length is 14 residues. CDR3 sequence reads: CASTASSSTDTQYF. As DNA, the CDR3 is TGTGCCAGCACCGCGAGTAGTAGCACAGATACGCAGTATTTT.

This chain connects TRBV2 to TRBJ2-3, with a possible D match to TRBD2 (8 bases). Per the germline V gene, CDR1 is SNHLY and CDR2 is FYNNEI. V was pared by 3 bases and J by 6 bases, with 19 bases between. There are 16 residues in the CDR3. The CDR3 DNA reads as TGTGCCAGCAGTGACCCGGGACTAGGGGGCCTGGATACGCAGTATTTT. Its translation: CASSDPGLGGLDTQYF.

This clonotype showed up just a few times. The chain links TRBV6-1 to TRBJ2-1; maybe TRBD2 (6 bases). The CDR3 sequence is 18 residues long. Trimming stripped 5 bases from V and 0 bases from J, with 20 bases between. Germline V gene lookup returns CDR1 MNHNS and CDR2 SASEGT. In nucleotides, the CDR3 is TGTGCCAGCAGTACGAAGCTAACAAAGGACTACTCCTACAATGAGCAGTTCTTC. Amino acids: CASSTKLTKDYSYNEQFF.

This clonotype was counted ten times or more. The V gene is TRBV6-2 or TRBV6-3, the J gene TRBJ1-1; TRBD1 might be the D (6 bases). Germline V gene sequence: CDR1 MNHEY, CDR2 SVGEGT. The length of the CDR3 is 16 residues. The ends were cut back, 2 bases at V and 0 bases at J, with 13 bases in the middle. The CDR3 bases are TGTGCCAGCAGTTACCCCCGGGACAACCTGAACACTGAAGCTTTCTTT. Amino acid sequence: CASSYPRDNLNTEAFF.

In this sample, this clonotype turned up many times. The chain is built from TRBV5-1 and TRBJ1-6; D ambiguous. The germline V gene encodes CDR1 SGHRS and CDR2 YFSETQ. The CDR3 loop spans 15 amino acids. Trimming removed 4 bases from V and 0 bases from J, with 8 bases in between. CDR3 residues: CASSPESSYNSPLHF. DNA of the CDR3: TGCGCCAGCAGCCCGGAGAGCTCCTATAATTCACCCCTCCACTTT.

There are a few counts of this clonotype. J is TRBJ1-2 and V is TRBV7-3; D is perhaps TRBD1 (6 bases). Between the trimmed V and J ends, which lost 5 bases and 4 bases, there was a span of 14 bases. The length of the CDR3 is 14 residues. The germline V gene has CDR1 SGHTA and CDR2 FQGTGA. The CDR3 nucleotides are TGTGCCAGCAGCACTGAGGGGGGACCCTATGGCTACACCTTC. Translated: CASSTEGGPYGYTF.

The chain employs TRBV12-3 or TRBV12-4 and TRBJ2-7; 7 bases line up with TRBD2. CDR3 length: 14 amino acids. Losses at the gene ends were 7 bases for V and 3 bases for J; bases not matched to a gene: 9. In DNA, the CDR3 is TGTGCCAGCACCAGTGGACTAGAGAACTACGAGCAGTACTTC. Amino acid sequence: CASTSGLENYEQYF.

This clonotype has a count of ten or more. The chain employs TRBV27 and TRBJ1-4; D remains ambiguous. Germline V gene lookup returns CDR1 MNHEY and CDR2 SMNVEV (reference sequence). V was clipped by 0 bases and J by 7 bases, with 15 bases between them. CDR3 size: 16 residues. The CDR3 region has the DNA TGTGCCAGCAGTTTATCGAGGAAAGGTCAAGGTGAAAAACTGTTTTTT. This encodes CASSLSRKGQGEKLFF.

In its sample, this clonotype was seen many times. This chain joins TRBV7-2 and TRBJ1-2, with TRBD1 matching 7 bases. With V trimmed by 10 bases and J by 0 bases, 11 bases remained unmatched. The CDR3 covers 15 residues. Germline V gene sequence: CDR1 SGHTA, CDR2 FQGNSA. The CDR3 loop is CAIIEGGRTNYGYTF. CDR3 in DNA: TGTGCCATCATAGAAGGGGGCAGAACTAACTATGGCTACACCTTC.

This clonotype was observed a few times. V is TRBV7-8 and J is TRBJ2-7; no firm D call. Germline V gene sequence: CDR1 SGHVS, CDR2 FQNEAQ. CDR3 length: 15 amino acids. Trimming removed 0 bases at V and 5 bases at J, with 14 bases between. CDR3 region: CASSLATRPVHEQYF. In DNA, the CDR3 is TGTGCCAGCAGCTTAGCGACACGGCCGGTCCACGAGCAGTACTTC.

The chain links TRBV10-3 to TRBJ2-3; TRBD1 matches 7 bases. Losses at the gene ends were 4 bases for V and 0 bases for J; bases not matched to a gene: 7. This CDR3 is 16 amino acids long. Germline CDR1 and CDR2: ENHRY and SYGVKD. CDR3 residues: CAISGPVGQSTDTQYF. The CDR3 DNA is TGTGCCATCAGTGGACCCGTGGGACAGAGCACAGATACGCAGTATTTT.

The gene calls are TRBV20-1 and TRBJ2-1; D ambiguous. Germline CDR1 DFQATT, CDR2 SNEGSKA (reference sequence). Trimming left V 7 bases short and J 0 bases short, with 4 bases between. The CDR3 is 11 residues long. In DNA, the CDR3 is TGCAGTGTCAACTCCTACAATGAGCAGTTCTTC. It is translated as CSVNSYNEQFF.

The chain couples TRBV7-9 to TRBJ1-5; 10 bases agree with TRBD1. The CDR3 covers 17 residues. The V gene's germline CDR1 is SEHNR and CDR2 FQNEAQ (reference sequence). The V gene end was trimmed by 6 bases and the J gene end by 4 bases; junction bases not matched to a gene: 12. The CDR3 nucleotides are TGTGCCAGCAGTCCCGACCGGGACAGGGGACCAAATCAGCCCCAGCATTTT. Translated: CASSPDRDRGPNQPQHF.

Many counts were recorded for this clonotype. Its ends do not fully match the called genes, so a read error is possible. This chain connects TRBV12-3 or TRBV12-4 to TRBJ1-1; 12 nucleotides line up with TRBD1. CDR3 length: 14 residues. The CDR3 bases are TGTGCCAGCAGACTCGGGACAGGGGGCACTGGAGCTTTCTTT. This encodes CASRLGTGGTGAFF.